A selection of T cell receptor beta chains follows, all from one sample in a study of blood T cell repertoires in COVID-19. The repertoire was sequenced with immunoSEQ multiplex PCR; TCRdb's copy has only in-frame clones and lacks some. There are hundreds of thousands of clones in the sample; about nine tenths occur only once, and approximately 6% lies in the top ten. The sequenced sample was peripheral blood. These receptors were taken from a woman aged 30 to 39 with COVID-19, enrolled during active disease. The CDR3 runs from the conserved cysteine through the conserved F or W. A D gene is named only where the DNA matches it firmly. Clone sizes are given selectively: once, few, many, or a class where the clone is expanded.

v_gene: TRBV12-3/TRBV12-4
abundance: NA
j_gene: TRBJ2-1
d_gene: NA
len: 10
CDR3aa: CASSLTEQFF
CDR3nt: TGTGCCAGCAGTCTAACTGAGCAGTTCTTC

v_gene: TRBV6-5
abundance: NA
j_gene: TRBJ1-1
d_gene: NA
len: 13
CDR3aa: CASSYREKTEAFF
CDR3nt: TGTGCCAGCAGTTACCGGGAAAAGACTGAAGCTTTCTTT

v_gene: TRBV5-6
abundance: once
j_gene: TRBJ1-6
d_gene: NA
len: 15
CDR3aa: CASSSIRGRNSPLHF
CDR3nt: TGTGCCAGCAGCTCTATCAGGGGTCGTAATTCACCCCTCCACTTT

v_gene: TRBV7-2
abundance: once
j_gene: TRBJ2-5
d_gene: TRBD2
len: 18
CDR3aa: CASSLVLAGGWGQETQYF
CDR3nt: TGTGCCAGCAGCTTAGTACTAGCGGGAGGGTGGGGCCAAGAGACCCAGTACTTC

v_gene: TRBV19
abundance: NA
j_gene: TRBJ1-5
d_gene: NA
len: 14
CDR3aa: CASSFTTRGQPQHF
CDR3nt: TGTGCCAGTAGTTTCACAACAAGGGGTCAGCCCCAGCATTTT

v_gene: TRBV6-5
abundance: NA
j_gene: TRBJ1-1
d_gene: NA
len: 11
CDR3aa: CASSFSSEAFF
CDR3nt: TGTGCCAGCAGTTTTTCCAGTGAAGCTTTCTTT

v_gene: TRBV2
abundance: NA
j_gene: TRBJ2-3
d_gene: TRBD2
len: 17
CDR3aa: CASLGTSGSFSTDTQYF
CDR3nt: TGTGCCAGCCTCGGGACTAGCGGGAGTTTTAGCACAGATACGCAGTATTTT

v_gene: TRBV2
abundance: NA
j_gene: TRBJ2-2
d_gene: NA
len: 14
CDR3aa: CASKTESNTGELFF
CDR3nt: TGTGCCAGCAAAACGGAGTCGAACACCGGGGAGCTGTTTTTT

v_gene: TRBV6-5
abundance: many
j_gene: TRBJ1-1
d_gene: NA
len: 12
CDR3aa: CASSYSGSEAFF
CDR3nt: TGTGCCAGCAGTTACTCGGGCTCTGAAGCTTTCTTT

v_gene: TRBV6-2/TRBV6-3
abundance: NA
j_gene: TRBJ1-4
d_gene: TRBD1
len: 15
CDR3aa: CASSFTGTGVEKLFF
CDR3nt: TGTGCCAGCAGTTTCACCGGGACAGGGGTTGAAAAACTGTTTTTT

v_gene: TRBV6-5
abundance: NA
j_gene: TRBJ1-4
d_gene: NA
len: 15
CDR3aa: CASSYSPATNEKLFF
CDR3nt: TGTGCCAGCAGTTACTCCCCAGCAACTAATGAAAAACTGTTTTTT

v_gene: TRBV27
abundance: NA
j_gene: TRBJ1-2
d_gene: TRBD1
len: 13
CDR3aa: CASSWDREHGYTF
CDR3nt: TGTGCCAGCAGTTGGGACAGGGAACACGGCTACACCTTC

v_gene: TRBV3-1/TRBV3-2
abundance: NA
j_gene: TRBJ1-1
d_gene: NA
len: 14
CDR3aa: CASSQLSGNTEAFF
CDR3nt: TGTGCCAGCAGCCAATTAAGCGGGAACACTGAAGCTTTCTTT

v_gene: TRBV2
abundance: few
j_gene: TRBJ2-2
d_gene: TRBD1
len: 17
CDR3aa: CASSLAGTGVSTGELFF
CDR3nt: TGTGCCAGCAGCCTTGCCGGGACAGGGGTTAGCACCGGGGAGCTGTTTTTT

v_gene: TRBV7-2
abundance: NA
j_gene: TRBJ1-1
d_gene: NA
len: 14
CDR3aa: CASSRKAGDTEAFF
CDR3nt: TGTGCCAGCAGCAGAAAAGCGGGAGATACTGAAGCTTTCTTT

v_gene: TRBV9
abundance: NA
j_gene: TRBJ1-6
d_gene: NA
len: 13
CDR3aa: CASSVGDNSPLHF
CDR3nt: TGTGCCAGCAGCGTAGGCGATAATTCACCCCTCCACTTT

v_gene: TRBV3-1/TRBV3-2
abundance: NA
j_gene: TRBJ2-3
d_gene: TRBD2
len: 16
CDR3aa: CASSPSSGMGTDTQYF
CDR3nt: TGTGCCAGCAGCCCCTCGAGCGGGATGGGCACAGATACGCAGTATTTT

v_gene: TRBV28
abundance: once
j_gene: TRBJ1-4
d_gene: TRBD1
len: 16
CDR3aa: CASRWGQGQTNEKLFF
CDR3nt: TGTGCCAGCAGATGGGGACAGGGGCAAACTAATGAAAAACTGTTTTTT

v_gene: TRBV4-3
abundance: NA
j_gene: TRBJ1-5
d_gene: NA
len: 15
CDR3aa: CASSQVLNSNQPQHF
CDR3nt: TGCGCCAGCAGCCAAGTTCTAAATAGCAATCAGCCCCAGCATTTT

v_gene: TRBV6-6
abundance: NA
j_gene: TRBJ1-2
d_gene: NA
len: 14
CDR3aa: CASSGTTGGYGYTF
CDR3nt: TGTGCCAGCAGCGGAACGACTGGGGGGTATGGCTACACCTTC

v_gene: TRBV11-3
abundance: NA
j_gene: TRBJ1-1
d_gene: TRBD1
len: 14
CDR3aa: CASSLSGQGTEAFF
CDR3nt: TGTGCCAGCAGCTTGTCCGGACAGGGGACTGAAGCTTTCTTT

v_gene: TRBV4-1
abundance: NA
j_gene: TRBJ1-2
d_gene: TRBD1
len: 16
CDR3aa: CASTSSGTGGDYGYTF
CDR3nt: TGCGCCAGCACATCCTCCGGGACAGGGGGCGACTATGGCTACACCTTC

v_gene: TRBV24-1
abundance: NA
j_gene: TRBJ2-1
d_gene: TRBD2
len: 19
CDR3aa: CATSTRDRVTSGGYNEQFF
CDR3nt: TGTGCCACCTCCACTCGGGACAGAGTCACTAGCGGGGGCTACAATGAGCAGTTCTTC

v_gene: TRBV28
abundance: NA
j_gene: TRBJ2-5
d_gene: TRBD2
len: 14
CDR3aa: CASSPRGGRETQYF
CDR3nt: TGTGCCAGCAGTCCCCGGGGGGGCCGCGAGACCCAGTACTTC

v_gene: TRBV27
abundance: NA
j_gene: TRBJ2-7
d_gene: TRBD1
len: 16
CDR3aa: CASSLIPGQGWYEQYF
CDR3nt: TGTGCCAGCAGTTTAATTCCGGGACAGGGTTGGTACGAGCAGTACTTC

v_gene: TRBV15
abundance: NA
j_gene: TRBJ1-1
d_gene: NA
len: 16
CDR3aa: CATSSGLSAPTTEAFF
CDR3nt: TGTGCCACCAGCAGTGGACTTAGCGCGCCCACCACTGAAGCTTTCTTT

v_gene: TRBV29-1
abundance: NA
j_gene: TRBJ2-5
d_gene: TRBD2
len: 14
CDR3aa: CSVELAGGRETQYF
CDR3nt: TGCAGCGTTGAACTAGCGGGGGGGAGGGAGACCCAGTACTTC

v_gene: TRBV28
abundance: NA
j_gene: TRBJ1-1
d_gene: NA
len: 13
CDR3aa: CASSLPGYTEAFF
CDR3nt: TGTGCCAGCAGTTTACCCGGGTACACTGAAGCTTTCTTT

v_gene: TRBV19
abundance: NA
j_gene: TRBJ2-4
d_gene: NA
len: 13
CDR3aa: CASSFSSLNIQYF
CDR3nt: TGTGCCAGTAGTTTCTCCTCGTTGAACATTCAGTACTTC

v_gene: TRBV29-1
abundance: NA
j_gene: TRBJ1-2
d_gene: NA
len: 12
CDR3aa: CSVGDFNYGYTF
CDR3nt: TGCAGCGTTGGCGACTTTAACTATGGCTACACCTTC

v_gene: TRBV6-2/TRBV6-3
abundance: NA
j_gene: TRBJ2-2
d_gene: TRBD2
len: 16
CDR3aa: CASSTYRLAGTGELFF
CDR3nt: TGTGCCAGCAGCACCTATCGACTAGCGGGGACCGGGGAGCTGTTTTTT

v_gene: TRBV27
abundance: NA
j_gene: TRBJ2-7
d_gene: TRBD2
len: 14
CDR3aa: CASRHPGGSYEQYF
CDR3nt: TGTGCCAGCAGACATCCGGGGGGCTCCTACGAGCAGTACTTC

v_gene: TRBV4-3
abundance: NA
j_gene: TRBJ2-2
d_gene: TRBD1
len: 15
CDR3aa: CASSPGQGPTGELFF
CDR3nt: TGCGCCAGCAGCCCGGGACAGGGCCCCACCGGGGAGCTGTTTTTT

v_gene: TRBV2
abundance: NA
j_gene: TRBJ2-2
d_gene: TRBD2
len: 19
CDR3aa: CASSETGTSGGYFTGELFF
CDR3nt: TGTGCCAGCAGTGAGACGGGGACTAGCGGGGGGTATTTCACCGGGGAGCTGTTTTTT

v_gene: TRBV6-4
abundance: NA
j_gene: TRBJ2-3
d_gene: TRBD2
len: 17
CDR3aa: CASSDLPSGGASHTQYF
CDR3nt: TGTGCCAGCAGTGACCTCCCTAGCGGGGGGGCCTCACATACGCAGTATTTT

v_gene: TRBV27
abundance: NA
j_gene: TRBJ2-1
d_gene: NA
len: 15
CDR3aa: CASSLSPGSYNEQFF
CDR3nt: TGTGCCAGCAGCTTAAGTCCGGGGTCCTACAATGAGCAGTTCTTC

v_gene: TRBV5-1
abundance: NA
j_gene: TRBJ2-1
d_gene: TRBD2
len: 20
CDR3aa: CASSLFPGLAGVRVRNEQFF
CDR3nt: TGCGCCAGCAGCTTGTTTCCGGGACTAGCGGGAGTACGGGTGAGGAATGAGCAGTTCTTC

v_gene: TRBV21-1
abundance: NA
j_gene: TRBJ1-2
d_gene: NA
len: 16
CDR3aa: CASSKGEAGGKDGYTF
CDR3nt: TGTGCCAGCAGCAAGGGGGAGGCAGGGGGCAAGGATGGCTACACCTTC

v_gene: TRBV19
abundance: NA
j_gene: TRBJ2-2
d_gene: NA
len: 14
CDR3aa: CASSITRDTGELFF
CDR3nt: TGTGCCAGTAGTATCACCCGGGACACCGGGGAGCTGTTTTTT

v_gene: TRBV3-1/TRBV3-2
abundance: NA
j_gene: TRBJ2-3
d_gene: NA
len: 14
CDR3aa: CASSQSLATDTQYF
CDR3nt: TGTGCCAGCAGCCAATCATTAGCCACAGATACGCAGTATTTT

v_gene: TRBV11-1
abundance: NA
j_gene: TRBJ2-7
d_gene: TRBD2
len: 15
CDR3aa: CASSLAGGLRSEQYF
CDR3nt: TGTGCCAGCAGCTTAGCCGGGGGACTACGATCCGAGCAGTACTTC

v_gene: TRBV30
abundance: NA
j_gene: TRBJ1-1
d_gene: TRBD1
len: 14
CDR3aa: CAWNAGQGYTEAFF
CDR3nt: TGTGCCTGGAATGCGGGACAGGGTTACACTGAAGCTTTCTTT

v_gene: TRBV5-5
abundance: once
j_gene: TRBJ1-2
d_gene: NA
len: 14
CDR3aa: CASSLLLPVYGYTF
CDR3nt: TGTGCCAGCAGCTTGCTATTACCGGTCTATGGCTACACCTTC

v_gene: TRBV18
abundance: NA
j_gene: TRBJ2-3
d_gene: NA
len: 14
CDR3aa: CASSPGRLSDTQYF
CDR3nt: TGTGCCAGCTCACCAGGCAGGCTCTCAGATACGCAGTATTTT

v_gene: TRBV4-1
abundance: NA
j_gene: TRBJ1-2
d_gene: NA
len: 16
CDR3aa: CASSQALQGRFYGYTF
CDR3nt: TGCGCCAGCAGCCAAGCCCTGCAGGGGCGATTCTATGGCTACACCTTC

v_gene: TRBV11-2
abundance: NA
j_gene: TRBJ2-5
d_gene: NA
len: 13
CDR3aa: CASSLGHRETQYF
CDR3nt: TGTGCCAGCAGCTTAGGCCACAGGGAGACCCAGTACTTC

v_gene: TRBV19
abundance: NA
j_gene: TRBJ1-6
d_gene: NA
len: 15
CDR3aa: CASSIDRQGLSPLHF
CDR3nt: TGTGCCAGTAGTATAGATCGGCAGGGCCTATCACCCCTCCACTTT

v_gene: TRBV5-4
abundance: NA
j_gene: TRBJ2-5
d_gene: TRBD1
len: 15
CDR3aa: CASSLMTGGRETQYF
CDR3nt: TGTGCCAGCAGCTTGATGACAGGGGGGAGGGAGACCCAGTACTTC

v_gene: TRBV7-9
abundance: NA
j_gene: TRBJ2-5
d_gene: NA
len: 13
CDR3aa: CASARGVQETQYF
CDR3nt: TGTGCCAGCGCCCGTGGAGTCCAAGAGACCCAGTACTTC

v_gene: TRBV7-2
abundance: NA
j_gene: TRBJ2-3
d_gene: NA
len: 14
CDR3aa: CASSLAAARDTQYF
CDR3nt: TGTGCCAGCAGCTTAGCCGCGGCTAGGGATACGCAGTATTTT

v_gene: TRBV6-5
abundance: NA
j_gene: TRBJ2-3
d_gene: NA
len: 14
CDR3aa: CASSERVETDTQYF
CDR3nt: TGTGCCAGCAGCGAGCGGGTAGAGACAGATACGCAGTATTTT

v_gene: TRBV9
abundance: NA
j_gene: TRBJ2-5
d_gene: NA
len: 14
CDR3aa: CASSLKGYQETQYF
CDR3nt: TGTGCCAGCAGCTTAAAGGGGTACCAAGAGACCCAGTACTTC

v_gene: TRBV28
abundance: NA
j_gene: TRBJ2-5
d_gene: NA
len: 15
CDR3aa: CASSPQTEPKETQYF
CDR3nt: TGTGCCAGCAGTCCCCAGACAGAACCGAAAGAGACCCAGTACTTC

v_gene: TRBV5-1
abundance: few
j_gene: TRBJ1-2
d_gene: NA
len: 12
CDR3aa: CASSLEGLAATF
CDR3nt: TGCGCCAGCAGCTTGGAGGGACTCGCTGCCACCTTC

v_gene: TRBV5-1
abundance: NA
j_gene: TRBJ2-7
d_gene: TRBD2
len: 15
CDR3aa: CASSIRAGGPYEQYF
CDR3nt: TGCGCCAGCAGCATACGAGCGGGGGGACCTTACGAGCAGTACTTC

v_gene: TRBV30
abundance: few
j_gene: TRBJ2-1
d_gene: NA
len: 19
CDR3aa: CAWGGARGIVRSSYNEQFF
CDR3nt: TGTGCCTGGGGTGGGGCTCGCGGGATTGTCAGGAGCTCCTACAATGAGCAGTTCTTC

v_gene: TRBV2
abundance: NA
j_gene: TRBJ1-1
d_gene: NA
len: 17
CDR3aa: CASSDRNNAEGNTEAFF
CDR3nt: TGTGCCAGCAGTGATCGAAACAACGCGGAGGGTAACACTGAAGCTTTCTTT

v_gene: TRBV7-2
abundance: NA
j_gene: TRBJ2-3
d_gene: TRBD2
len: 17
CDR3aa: CASSAQGLAGGRDTQYF
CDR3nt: TGTGCCAGCAGCGCACAGGGACTAGCGGGAGGACGAGATACGCAGTATTTT

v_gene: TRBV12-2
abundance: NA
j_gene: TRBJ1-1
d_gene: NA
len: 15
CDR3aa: CASRSPPGQGTEAFF
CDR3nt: TGTGCAAGTCGCTCCCCACCCGGACAGGGCACTGAAGCTTTCTTT